A selection of T cell receptor beta chains follows, all from one sample in a study of cytomegalovirus exposure and HLA in healthy donors. Generated by immunoSEQ multiplex PCR, the TCRdb table keeps only in-frame clones and is missing some. The sample has 190,000 or so clones, 75% to 85% seen once. The sequencing input was PBMCs. The receptor source for this set is a boy younger than 18 in good health and CMV-seronegative. The CDR3 runs from the conserved cysteine through the conserved F or W. The D gene is left open where the match is weak. Size is omitted from some rows. Given values are once, few, many or a class for expanded clones.

.	TRBV19	.	15	TRBJ2-3	CASSIGSTSTDTQYF	TGTGCCAGTAGTATAGGTTCGACTAGCACAGATACGCAGTATTTT
TRBD2	TRBV5-4	.	15	TRBJ2-3	CASSRDYIRTDTQYF	TGTGCCAGCAGCCGGGACTACATCCGCACAGATACGCAGTATTTT
.	TRBV10-1	.	12	TRBJ1-5	CAPAGRLKPQHF	TGCGCACCGGCAGGGCGGTTGAAGCCCCAGCATTTT
.	TRBV7-9	.	17	TRBJ2-7	CASSLERSVFLSYEQYF	TGTGCCAGCAGCTTAGAAAGATCGGTTTTCCTCTCCTACGAGCAGTACTTC
.	TRBV19	.	13	TRBJ1-1	CASSIDPDTPAFF	TGTGCCAGTAGTATAGATCCGGACACCCCAGCTTTCTTT
.	TRBV30	.	14	TRBJ2-1	CAWSSETGYNEQFF	TGTGCCTGGAGCTCCGAGACAGGTTACAATGAGCAGTTCTTC
.	TRBV6-6	.	13	TRBJ1-2	CASSLGDKRGYTF	TGTGCCAGCAGCCTAGGGGACAAGAGGGGCTACACCTTC
TRBD2	TRBV7-2	.	16	TRBJ2-1	CASSLHGLAGDNEQFF	TGTGCCAGCAGCTTACACGGACTAGCGGGAGACAATGAGCAGTTCTTC
TRBD1	TRBV2	.	13	TRBJ1-2	CASRRQGTYGYTF	TGTGCCAGCAGGCGACAGGGAACCTATGGCTACACCTTC
.	TRBV19	.	14	TRBJ2-1	CASSIFPGGGGQFF	TGTGCCAGTAGTATTTTCCCAGGGGGAGGTGGGCAGTTCTTC
TRBD2	TRBV18	once	15	TRBJ2-7	CASSSTSGSSYEQYF	TGTGCCAGCTCGTCAACTAGCGGGAGCTCCTACGAGCAGTACTTC
.	TRBV4-1	.	16	TRBJ2-7	CASSRGSGLAPGEQYF	TGCGCCAGCAGCCGAGGTAGCGGATTGGCTCCTGGCGAGCAGTACTTC
.	TRBV4-1	.	16	TRBJ2-3	CASSQVPTGSTDTQYF	TGCGCCAGCAGCCAAGTTCCAACAGGGTCCACAGATACGCAGTATTTT
TRBD2	TRBV19	once	15	TRBJ2-3	CASRDSGRSTDTQYF	TGTGCCAGTAGGGATAGCGGGAGGAGCACAGATACGCAGTATTTT
.	TRBV14	once	16	TRBJ2-7	CASSQDINSFIHEQYF	TGTGCCAGCAGCCAAGATATAAACAGTTTCATCCACGAGCAGTACTTC
.	TRBV4-1	.	16	TRBJ2-1	CASSQDDIQHYNEQFF	TGCGCCAGCAGCCAAGACGACATCCAGCACTACAATGAGCAGTTCTTC
.	TRBV4-3	.	12	TRBJ2-2	CASSQTPGELFF	TGCGCCAGCAGCCAAACACCCGGGGAGCTGTTTTTT
TRBD2	TRBV19	.	17	TRBJ2-6	CASSTSGGLSGANVLTF	TGTGCCAGTAGTACGAGCGGGGGGCTCTCTGGGGCCAACGTCCTGACTTTC
.	TRBV2	.	14	TRBJ2-3	CASSVRLGTDTQYF	TGTGCCAGCAGTGTGCGACTCGGCACAGATACGCAGTATTTT
.	TRBV6-6	.	13	TRBJ1-1	CASSWTENTEAFF	TGTGCCAGCAGTTGGACAGAGAACACTGAAGCTTTCTTT
.	TRBV6-5	.	16	TRBJ1-5	CASSYSSLDGNQPQHF	TGTGCCAGCAGTTACTCTTCGCTAGATGGCAATCAGCCCCAGCATTTT
TRBD1	TRBV5-6	.	15	TRBJ1-1	CASSVDRGPGTEAFF	TGTGCCAGCAGCGTAGACAGGGGGCCAGGCACTGAAGCTTTCTTT
TRBD2	TRBV7-2	.	16	TRBJ2-7	CASSLVGLAGAYEQYF	TGTGCCAGCAGCTTAGTGGGCCTAGCGGGAGCCTACGAGCAGTACTTC
.	TRBV5-1	.	15	TRBJ2-2	CASSLNSLNTGELFF	TGCGCCAGCAGCTTAAACAGCCTGAACACCGGGGAGCTGTTTTTT
.	TRBV6-5	.	14	TRBJ1-1	CASSYSRENTEAFF	TGTGCCAGCAGTTACTCAAGAGAAAACACTGAAGCTTTCTTT
TRBD2	TRBV6-6	.	16	TRBJ2-1	CASRLAGDYSYNEQFF	TGTGCCAGCAGATTAGCGGGTGACTACTCCTACAATGAGCAGTTCTTC
.	TRBV11-2	.	14	TRBJ2-5	CASSSLTLKETQYF	TGTGCCAGCAGCTCCCTGACTTTAAAAGAGACCCAGTACTTC
TRBD2	TRBV6-4	.	15	TRBJ2-1	CASAHAGGSYNEQFF	TGTGCCAGCGCGCACGCGGGGGGATCCTACAATGAGCAGTTCTTC
TRBD1	TRBV5-1	.	14	TRBJ1-6	CASSPDRDNSPLHF	TGCGCCAGCAGCCCCGACAGGGACAATTCACCCCTCCACTTT
TRBD2	TRBV13	few	16	TRBJ2-1	CASSLSGGSSYNEQFF	TGTGCCAGCAGCCTTAGCGGGGGGAGCTCCTACAATGAGCAGTTCTTC
.	TRBV7-9	.	13	TRBJ1-2	CASSAGADYGYTF	TGTGCCAGCAGCGCGGGGGCCGACTATGGCTACACCTTC
.	TRBV6-1	.	9	TRBJ1-5	CSVGQPQHF	TGTTCCGTCGGGCAGCCCCAGCATTTT
.	TRBV10-3	.	17	TRBJ2-3	CAISESRDYPSTDTQYF	TGTGCCATCAGTGAGTCCAGGGATTATCCTAGCACAGATACGCAGTATTTT